The rows below give T cell receptor beta chains drawn from one sample of a study of radiotherapy plus CTLA-4 blockade in lung cancer. The assay was immunoSEQ multiplex PCR, and TCRdb's table has in-frame clones only and misses some. This sample has 100,000 to 150,000 clones, with approximately 90% found just once. This specimen was peripheral blood, taken from a patient treated with radiotherapy plus ipilimumab. The receptors were sampled from a human donor with non-small cell lung cancer that progressed on radiotherapy plus ipilimumab. Both conserved end residues are part of each CDR3. Fields, in order: CDR3 DNA, CDR3 protein, J gene, D gene, clone size, V gene. A D gene is named only where the DNA matches it firmly. Size is stated for part of the rows, as once, few or many counts, or as a class when the clone is expanded.

CDR3 DNA: TGTGCCAGCAGTGTGATGGTAACTAATGAAAAACTGTTTTTT
CDR3 protein: CASSVMVTNEKLFF
J gene: TRBJ1-4
D gene: .
clone size: once
V gene: TRBV2

CDR3 DNA: TGTGCCAGCAGCTTACTAACCACCACGTACAATGAGCAGTTCTTC
CDR3 protein: CASSLLTTTYNEQFF
J gene: TRBJ2-1
D gene: .
clone size: .
V gene: TRBV7-8

CDR3 DNA: TGTGCCAGTGGGCGGAGGACAGGGGTTAACCAGCCCCAGCATTTT
CDR3 protein: CASGRRTGVNQPQHF
J gene: TRBJ1-5
D gene: TRBD1
clone size: .
V gene: TRBV28

CDR3 DNA: TGTGCCAGCAGCTTAGTACAGGGACCAGATAGCAATCAGCCCCAGCATTTT
CDR3 protein: CASSLVQGPDSNQPQHF
J gene: TRBJ1-5
D gene: .
clone size: .
V gene: TRBV7-9

CDR3 DNA: TGCAGCGTCCGGAAAGACGGGAACACTGAAGCTTTCTTT
CDR3 protein: CSVRKDGNTEAFF
J gene: TRBJ1-1
D gene: .
clone size: .
V gene: TRBV29-1

CDR3 DNA: TGTGCCAGCAGCTTCGGGACAGGGGACGGCGAGCAGTACTTC
CDR3 protein: CASSFGTGDGEQYF
J gene: TRBJ2-7
D gene: TRBD1
clone size: .
V gene: TRBV13

CDR3 DNA: TGCGCCAGCAGCCACGGACTAGCGGGAGCCCTCAATGAGCAGTTCTTC
CDR3 protein: CASSHGLAGALNEQFF
J gene: TRBJ2-1
D gene: TRBD2
clone size: .
V gene: TRBV5-1

CDR3 DNA: TGTGCCAGCAGGACAGGGGGCGCATCTAATGAAAAACTGTTTTTT
CDR3 protein: CASRTGGASNEKLFF
J gene: TRBJ1-4
D gene: TRBD1
clone size: once
V gene: TRBV28

CDR3 DNA: TGTGCCAGCAGTTCCCGGACAGGGTCCAACGAGCAGTACTTC
CDR3 protein: CASSSRTGSNEQYF
J gene: TRBJ2-7
D gene: TRBD1
clone size: .
V gene: TRBV28

CDR3 DNA: TGCGCCAGCAGCTTGGATTTCAGGGGGCCCACTGAAGCTTTCTTT
CDR3 protein: CASSLDFRGPTEAFF
J gene: TRBJ1-1
D gene: TRBD1
clone size: .
V gene: TRBV5-1

CDR3 DNA: TGTGCCAGCAGCCCCTTCGGACAGGGGGCGGGTGGCTACACCTTC
CDR3 protein: CASSPFGQGAGGYTF
J gene: TRBJ1-2
D gene: TRBD1
clone size: .
V gene: TRBV6-5

CDR3 DNA: TGCGCCAGCAGCAATGTAGGTGTTTACTCTGGAAACACCATATATTTT
CDR3 protein: CASSNVGVYSGNTIYF
J gene: TRBJ1-3
D gene: .
clone size: .
V gene: TRBV5-1

CDR3 DNA: TGTGCCAGCAGGGACAGGGGACTTTCCTACGAGCAGTACTTC
CDR3 protein: CASRDRGLSYEQYF
J gene: TRBJ2-7
D gene: TRBD1
clone size: .
V gene: TRBV6-5

CDR3 DNA: TGTGCCAGCTCCCTAGGCCAGGGAGGGTCCTACGAGCAGTACTTC
CDR3 protein: CASSLGQGGSYEQYF
J gene: TRBJ2-7
D gene: TRBD2
clone size: .
V gene: TRBV18

CDR3 DNA: TGTGCCAGCAGCCCCCTTGCTGGCTACACCTTC
CDR3 protein: CASSPLAGYTF
J gene: TRBJ1-2
D gene: .
clone size: .
V gene: TRBV6-6

CDR3 DNA: TGCAGCGTTCAAAACAGTTACTATGGCTACACCTTC
CDR3 protein: CSVQNSYYGYTF
J gene: TRBJ1-2
D gene: .
clone size: few
V gene: TRBV29-1

CDR3 DNA: TGTGCCAGCAGTCCAGCAGGGGTGGCCGGGGAGCTGTTTTTT
CDR3 protein: CASSPAGVAGELFF
J gene: TRBJ2-2
D gene: .
clone size: .
V gene: TRBV27

CDR3 DNA: TGTGCCAGCAGCTTAGGACAGGTTGACACTGAAGCTTTCTTT
CDR3 protein: CASSLGQVDTEAFF
J gene: TRBJ1-1
D gene: .
clone size: .
V gene: TRBV7-9

CDR3 DNA: TGTGCCAGCAGTGTTTCCGGGATCAACACCGGGGAGCTGTTTTTT
CDR3 protein: CASSVSGINTGELFF
J gene: TRBJ2-2
D gene: .
clone size: .
V gene: TRBV6-1

CDR3 DNA: TGCGCCAGCAGCCAAGCCCCGGAGACCCAGTACTTC
CDR3 protein: CASSQAPETQYF
J gene: TRBJ2-5
D gene: .
clone size: .
V gene: TRBV4-1

CDR3 DNA: TGCGCCAGCAGCCGCCTAGGACTAGCGAACAGAGAGACCCAGTACTTC
CDR3 protein: CASSRLGLANRETQYF
J gene: TRBJ2-5
D gene: TRBD2
clone size: .
V gene: TRBV5-1

CDR3 DNA: TGTGCCAGCCGGGACTTGGGGGAAAAACTGTTTTTT
CDR3 protein: CASRDLGEKLFF
J gene: TRBJ1-4
D gene: .
clone size: .
V gene: TRBV21-1

CDR3 DNA: TGTGCCTGGAATCCGACTAGCGGGAGGCCCTTTTATCCCTACGAGCAGTACTTC
CDR3 protein: CAWNPTSGRPFYPYEQYF
J gene: TRBJ2-7
D gene: TRBD2
clone size: .
V gene: TRBV30

CDR3 DNA: TGTGCCAGCAGCTTGGTCGTGGGAGTCCGAACCGGGGAGCTGTTTTTT
CDR3 protein: CASSLVVGVRTGELFF
J gene: TRBJ2-2
D gene: .
clone size: .
V gene: TRBV5-8

CDR3 DNA: TGTGCCAGTAGTACCAGCCCCTTTGGTGGTACGCAGTATTTT
CDR3 protein: CASSTSPFGGTQYF
J gene: TRBJ2-3
D gene: .
clone size: once
V gene: TRBV19

CDR3 DNA: TGTGCCAGCAGCCCGACCGTTGAACCGCAGTACTTC
CDR3 protein: CASSPTVEPQYF
J gene: TRBJ2-7
D gene: .
clone size: .
V gene: TRBV5-5

CDR3 DNA: TGTGCCATCAACAGGGACGTTGGTGAAAAACTGTTTTTT
CDR3 protein: CAINRDVGEKLFF
J gene: TRBJ1-4
D gene: .
clone size: .
V gene: TRBV10-3

CDR3 DNA: TGCAGCGTTGAAGTTGGCGGACAGGACTACGAGCAGTACTTC
CDR3 protein: CSVEVGGQDYEQYF
J gene: TRBJ2-7
D gene: TRBD1
clone size: .
V gene: TRBV29-1

CDR3 DNA: TGTGCCAGCAGCCCACTCACCGGGGAGCTGTTTTTT
CDR3 protein: CASSPLTGELFF
J gene: TRBJ2-2
D gene: .
clone size: .
V gene: TRBV27